The 32 T cell receptor beta chains reported below all come from one sample, sequenced in a study of blood T cells in healthy people across ages. The authors ran a second PCR of roughly 7 to 11 cycles using a sample-barcoded 5' primer and a J-beta primer mix. TCRdb reanalysed the 5' RACE reads using MiXCR and keeps one entry per CDR3 protein. This sample yields over 600,000 distinct CDR3 sequences, of which about half are seen a single time; over 15% belongs to the top ten. The sequencing input was blood. The receptors shown here come from a man older than 75 in good health.

This sequence joins TRBV2 and TRBJ1-2; D is perhaps TRBD1 (5 bases). The CDR3 spans 14 residues. The germline CDR1 and CDR2 sequences are SNHLY and FYNNEI. Trimming pared 10 bases from V and 4 bases from J, leaving 19 bases between. The CDR3 loop is CAIQTDPGIYGYTF. DNA of the CDR3: TGTGCCATTCAGACAGACCCGGGAATCTATGGCTACACCTTC.

As DNA, the CDR3 is TGCAGCGTTGAAGAAACAGGGAGCAATCGGGAAAAGTTCTTC. This gives the protein CSVEETGSNREKFF. This chain connects TRBV29-1 to TRBJ2-1; D perhaps matches TRBD1 (6 bases). The CDR3 totals 14 residues. V shed 0 bases and J shed 14 bases, with 20 bases lying between them. In germline, CDR1 is SQVTM, CDR2 ANQGSEA.

V usage is TRBV11-2 and J usage is TRBJ1-2, with D hard to call. The CDR3 is made up of 12 amino acids. Trimming cost V 6 bases and J 5 bases, with 10 bases left between them. Germline V gene sequence: CDR1 SGHAT, CDR2 FQNNGV. For the CDR3, the DNA is TGTGCCAGCAGGGAGGGAGCTTATGGCTACACCTTC. Its protein product is CASREGAYGYTF.

The sample holds a few counts of this clonotype. This chain uses TRBV20-1 with TRBJ1-1; no reliable D call. With 0 bases removed from V and 0 bases from J, the gap between germline ends came to 14 bases. The CDR3 consists of 16 residues. Germline V gene lookup returns CDR1 DFQATT and CDR2 SNEGSKA (reference sequence). The CDR3 loop is CSARDRAGLMNTEAFF. Here the CDR3 DNA reads TGCAGTGCTAGAGATCGGGCAGGCCTTATGAACACTGAAGCTTTCTTT.

J is TRBJ2-7 and V is TRBV3-1; perhaps TRBD2 as D (5 bases). Trimming left V 3 bases short and J 5 bases short, with 14 bases between. From germline, CDR1 is LGHDT and CDR2 YNNKEL (reference sequence). This CDR3 has 14 residues. CDR3 DNA: TGTGCCAGCAGCCAGGGGAGAAGAAGAGACGAGCAGTACTTC. As protein: CASSQGRRRDEQYF.

The V and J genes are TRBV30 and TRBJ2-6, with D possibly matching TRBD1 (6 bases). The germline CDR1 and CDR2 sequences are GTSNPN and SVGIG (reference sequence). The V end was cut by 4 bases, the J end by 2 bases, with 12 bases between. The CDR3 covers 15 residues. CDR3 DNA sequence: TGTGCCTGGACCAACAGGGAAACTGGGGCCAACGTCCTGACTTTC. Translated, it gives CAWTNRETGANVLTF.

With regard to this clonotype: This may be a read error: a much more frequent sequence differs by one nucleotide. The chain links TRBV29-1 to TRBJ2-7; TRBD1 matches 9 bases. The CDR3 extends over 16 amino acids. The V gene end was trimmed by 3 bases and the J gene end by 3 bases; junction bases not matched to a gene: 12. Germline CDR1 is SQVTM and CDR2 is ANQGSEA. CDR3 loop: CSVDRSTGTGNYEQYF. As DNA, the CDR3 is TGCAGCGTTGATCGTAGCACGGGGACAGGGAACTACGAGCAGTACTTC.

This sequence joins TRBV20-1 and TRBJ2-1, with 12 bases identical to TRBD2. Trimming at V came to 6 bases and at J to 4 bases, leaving 13 bases not matched to a gene. Germline values: CDR1 DFQATT, CDR2 SNEGSKA (reference sequence). This CDR3 has 17 amino acids. The CDR3 bases are TGCAGTGCCGCCCCCAAACTAGCGGGGGGACGATACAATGAGCAGTTCTTC. Its translation is CSAAPKLAGGRYNEQFF.

V is TRBV18 and J is TRBJ1-4; D not resolved. Germline loops: CDR1 KGHSH, CDR2 LQKENI. Trimming cost V 4 bases and J 5 bases, with 11 bases left between them. This CDR3 region has 14 residues. DNA of the CDR3: TGTGCCAGCTCACAAGGCGGTTCCAATGAAAAACTGTTTTTT. Translated: CASSQGGSNEKLFF.

V is TRBV11-3 and J is TRBJ2-5; 10 nucleotides align to TRBD2. Germline CDR1 SGHNT, CDR2 YENEEA. This CDR3 comprises 14 residues. The junction had 5 bases not matched to a gene; V was cut back by 5 bases and J by 5 bases. In DNA form, the CDR3 reads TGTGCCAGCAGCGAATGGACTAGCGGCGAGACCCAGTACTTC. It specifies CASSEWTSGETQYF. The whole variable domain, remainder taken from reference TRBV11-3 and TRBJ2-5, is EAGVVQSPRYKIIEKKQPVAFWCNPISGHNTLYWYLQNLGQGPELLIRYENEEAVDDSQLPKDRFSAERLKGVDSTLKIQPAELGDSAVYLCASSEWTSGETQYFGPGTRLLVL.

The rearrangement uses TRBV5-6 and TRBJ2-4, with a tentative D call TRBD1 (5 bases). The DNA end is a closer match to TRBJ2-7, so the J assignment may be wrong. The germline V gene has CDR1 SGHDT and CDR2 YYEEEE. CDR3 length: 13 residues. Here the CDR3 reads CASSSHRLDEQYF. CDR3 nucleotide sequence: TGTGCCAGCAGCTCCCACAGGCTGGACGAGCAGTACTTC.

The chain recombines TRBV5-1 with TRBJ2-1; tentatively, D is TRBD1 (5 bases). The CDR3 has 16 amino acids. Germline CDR1 reads SGHRS; CDR2 reads YFSETQ. V was clipped by 0 bases and J by 4 bases, with 14 bases between them. The CDR3 loop is CASSLGGQGWYNEQFF. Here the CDR3 DNA reads TGCGCCAGCAGCTTGGGGGGTCAGGGCTGGTACAATGAGCAGTTCTTC.

This chain links TRBV4-2 with TRBJ1-6; maybe TRBD1 (5 bases). V was pared by 4 bases and J by 10 bases, with 11 bases between. The CDR3 runs 13 residues. Germline lookup yields CDR1 LGHNA and CDR2 YNFKEQ. CDR3 amino acids: CASSRGEGSPLHF. In DNA, the CDR3 is TGTGCCAGCAGCCGAGGGGAGGGCTCACCCCTCCACTTT.

The J gene is TRBJ2-7, the V gene TRBV3-1, with D perhaps matching TRBD1 or TRBD2 (5 bases each). The V end was cut by 0 bases, the J end by 7 bases, with 16 bases between. This CDR3 region has 15 residues. CDR1 and CDR2 from the germline V gene are LGHDT and YNNKEL (reference sequence). CDR3 loop: CASSQDRGPYNEQYF. As DNA, the CDR3 is TGTGCCAGCAGCCAAGATAGGGGACCCTACAATGAGCAGTACTTC.

The genes are TRBV14 and TRBJ2-5; 12 positions match TRBD1. The V and J ends lost 4 bases and 7 bases, in that order; junction bases with no gene match: 4. Germline values: CDR1 SGHDN, CDR2 FVKESK. The length of the CDR3 is 14 residues. The CDR3: CASSRDRGLGTQYF. The CDR3 DNA reads TGTGCCAGCAGCCGGGACAGGGGGCTCGGGACCCAGTACTTC.

This clonotype was observed a handful of times. The J gene is TRBJ2-3, the V gene TRBV9; D possibly corresponds to TRBD2 (6 bases). In germline, CDR1 is SGDLS, CDR2 YYNGEE. V lost 2 bases and J lost 4, with 14 bases in between. This CDR3 is built from 15 residues. CDR3 loop: CASSVSGVPADTQYF. CDR3 nucleotides: TGTGCCAGCAGCGTCTCGGGAGTCCCAGCAGATACGCAGTATTTT.

The genes are TRBV7-9 and TRBJ2-7, with 10 bases that match TRBD2. CDR1 is SEHNR and CDR2 is FQNEAQ in the germline V gene (reference sequence). The CDR3 length is 18 residues. V dropped 5 bases and J dropped 12; count of bases not matched to a gene: 25. CDR3 amino acids: CASSPPSASGGLRETRYF. In DNA, the CDR3 is TGTGCCAGCAGCCCTCCAAGTGCTAGCGGGGGCCTCCGGGAGACCCGGTACTTC. Supplemented by reference TRBV7-9 and TRBJ2-7, the full variable domain reads DTGVSQNPRHKITKRGQNVTFRCDPISEHNRLYWYRQTLGQGPEFLTYFQNEAQLEKSRLLSDRFSAERPKGSFSTLEIQRTEQGDSAMYLCASSPPSASGGLRETRYFGPGTRLTVT.

The gene calls are TRBV28 and TRBJ2-7, with TRBD2 identical over 11 bases. CDR3 length equals 15 residues. Looked up from germline, CDR1 is MDHEN and CDR2 is SYDVKM. The trim removed 9 bases at V and 6 bases at J, leaving 13 bases unmatched. As DNA, the CDR3 is TGTGCCAGTAGACGACTAGCGGGGATAAACGGCGAGCAGTACTTC. It is translated as CASRRLAGINGEQYF.

The genes are TRBV20-1 and TRBJ2-3; TRBD1 matches at 7 bases. V was clipped by 5 bases and J by 5 bases; unmatched bases: 4. The length of the CDR3 is 12 residues. Germline V lookup: CDR1 DFQATT, CDR2 SNEGSKA (reference sequence). CDR3 bases: TGCAGTGCTGGACAGGCGCTAGATACGCAGTATTTT. Its protein is CSAGQALDTQYF.

At least ten counts were recorded for this clonotype. The genes are TRBV7-2 and TRBJ2-3; 15 nucleotides align to TRBD2. Germline-derived CDR1 and CDR2 are SGHTA and FQGNSA. V lost 4 bases, J lost 3 bases, and 2 bases stayed unmatched. This CDR3 region has 16 residues. CDR3 region: CASSSGTSGGTDTQYF. CDR3 nucleotide sequence: TGTGCCAGCAGCTCGGGGACTAGCGGGGGGACAGATACGCAGTATTTT.

The chain carries TRBV12-3 or TRBV12-4 and TRBJ2-7; 9 positions match TRBD1. The CDR3 totals 15 residues. The ends lost 7 bases at V and 7 bases at J; junction bases unmatched: 14. Here the CDR3 DNA reads TGTGCCAGCAAGTTAACCGGGACAGGGTACAATGAGCAGTACTTC. Translating it yields CASKLTGTGYNEQYF.

This clonotype has just a few counts. This rearrangement joins TRBV5-1 to TRBJ2-1, with D uncertain. V lost 5 bases, J lost 0 bases, and 6 bases lay in between. This CDR3 is built from 13 residues. Germline V gene data show CDR1 as SGHRS and CDR2 as YFSETQ. CDR3 sequence: CASSPISYNEQFF. DNA of the CDR3: TGCGCCAGCAGTCCCATCTCCTACAATGAGCAGTTCTTC.

The V and J genes are TRBV11-1 and TRBJ2-4; D is perhaps TRBD2 (5 bases). The end of the DNA fits TRBJ2-7 better, so the J call may be wrong. Germline CDR1 is SGHAT and CDR2 is FQDESV (reference sequence). This CDR3 is built from 14 residues. The CDR3 sequence: CASSFGGPGYEQYF. CDR3 in DNA: TGTGCCAGCAGCTTCGGAGGTCCTGGCTACGAGCAGTACTTC.

There are a few counts of this clonotype. The V and J genes are TRBV3-1 and TRBJ2-5; no clear D gene. Germline CDR1 is LGHDT and CDR2 is YNNKEL (reference sequence). CDR3 length: 13 residues. With 1 base removed from V and 7 bases from J, the gap between germline ends came to 10 bases. The CDR3 DNA reads TGTGCCAGCAGCCAAGTCCCTAAGGGGACCCAGTACTTC. Translated, it gives CASSQVPKGTQYF.

In its sample, this clonotype was seen a few times. J is TRBJ2-1 and V is TRBV11-2, with D possibly matching TRBD2 (5 bases). The CDR3 runs to 12 residues. The V gene's germline CDR1 is SGHAT and CDR2 FQNNGV. The V gene lost 6 bases and the J gene lost 8 bases, with 11 bases spanning the gap. CDR3 in amino acids: CASRLLVYEQFF. The DNA for the CDR3 is TGTGCCAGCAGGCTACTAGTCTATGAGCAGTTCTTC.

The V call is TRBV25-1, the J call TRBJ2-7, with D perhaps TRBD1 (6 bases). The V gene's germline CDR1 is MGHDK and CDR2 SYGVNS. Trimming removed 0 bases at V and 7 bases at J, with 19 bases between. This CDR3 has 16 amino acids. The CDR3 loop reads CASSEYGGGYNNEQYF. The CDR3 DNA is TGTGCCAGCAGTGAATATGGGGGCGGGTATAACAATGAGCAGTACTTC.

This clonotype appeared a few times. The chain couples TRBV7-6 to TRBJ2-1, with TRBD1 matching over 11 bases. V trimming: 5 bases; J trimming: 5 bases; junction bases outside the gene matches: 5. Germline CDR1 reads SGHVS; CDR2 reads FNYEAQ. CDR3 length: 15 residues. CDR3: CASSPGQGADNEQFF. As DNA, the CDR3 is TGTGCCAGCAGCCCCGGACAGGGGGCGGACAATGAGCAGTTCTTC.

A word on this clonotype: A read error may account for a junction end that differs from germline. V is TRBV27 and J is TRBJ1-6; possible D gene TRBD1, 5 bases. Germline V CDR1 and CDR2: MNHEY, SMNVEV (reference sequence). The CDR3 is made up of 16 amino acids. Here the CDR3 reads CASKPDTGDGNSLLHF. Written as DNA, the CDR3 is TGTGCCAGCAAGCCGGATACAGGTGACGGAAATTCACTCCTCCACTTT.

This clonotype has more than one count but fewer than ten. The rearrangement uses TRBV3-1 and TRBJ2-7; a weak D match, TRBD2 (6 bases). Germline V gives CDR1 LGHDT, CDR2 YNNKEL (reference sequence). The CDR3 contains 12 residues. V dropped 3 bases and J dropped 7 bases, with 10 bases sitting between them. The CDR3 DNA sequence: TGTGCCAGCAGCCACTCGCGGGGTGAGCAGTACTTC. It encodes CASSHSRGEQYF.

Of note for this clonotype: One end of the junction varies from germline; a read error may be responsible. The V and J genes are TRBV5-5 and TRBJ2-5; D not certain. There are 14 residues in the CDR3. The V gene's germline CDR1 is SGHKS and CDR2 YYEKEE (reference sequence). Here the CDR3 reads CASGLGTSQETQYF. In DNA form, the CDR3 reads TGTGCCAGCGGCTTGGGAACATCCCAAGAGACCCAGTACTTC.

V and J are TRBV12-3 or TRBV12-4 and TRBJ2-2, with D maybe TRBD2 (7 bases). The CDR3 loop spans 15 amino acids. V was cut by 4 bases and J by 4 bases, with 13 bases left in between. In nucleotides, the CDR3 is TGTGCCAGCAGTTCGGTGGGAGGGGGCACCGGGGAGCTGTTTTTT. Amino acids: CASSSVGGGTGELFF.

In DNA form, the CDR3 reads TGCGCCAGCAGCCACTCATACAGGGCGGCTAATGAAAAACTGTTTTTT. As protein: CASSHSYRAANEKLFF. The rearrangement links TRBV4-3 to TRBJ1-4; D may be TRBD1 (6 bases). The CDR3 contains 16 residues. CDR1 LGHNA and CDR2 YSLEER come from the germline V gene. V was clipped by 3 bases and J by 3 bases, with 14 bases between them.